This TCR beta chain was identified in a study of cytomegalovirus exposure and HLA in healthy donors. Study-wide points: A few of the chains that were CMV-associated were confirmed in vitro to be specific for CMV antigens. Earlier analysis found most TCR beta V segments productive about 87% or about 30% of the time.

To note about this clone: Its antigen remains unidentified.

The PCR was carried out with 60 Vbeta primers and 13 Jbeta primers. TCRdb's copy holds only in-frame clones and misses some; the assay was immunoSEQ multiplex PCR. The profile covers 90,000 to 110,000 clones, with 60% to 80% appearing a single time and roughly 3.2% taken by the ten largest. This CDR3 is built from 15 residues. J was trimmed by 1 base and V by 5 bases; bases with no gene match: 5. Germline loops: CDR1 KGHSH, CDR2 LQKENI. Source material: PBMCs. This chain links TRBV18 with TRBJ2-1; 7 bases match TRBD2. The receptor comes from a man aged 30 to 45 in good health and CMV-seronegative. Here the CDR3 reads CASSALAESYNEQFF. CDR3 in DNA: TGTGCCAGCTCAGCTCTAGCGGAATCCTACAATGAGCAGTTCTTC.